A selection of T cell receptor beta chains follows, all from one sample in a study of cytomegalovirus exposure and HLA in healthy donors. Profiled with immunoSEQ multiplex PCR; TCRdb holds only in-frame clones, not every one. This sample yields about 270,000 clones, of which roughly 70% are seen a single time; 2% to 2.5% belongs to the top ten. The specimen sequenced was PBMCs. These receptors all stem from a female donor in good health and CMV-seronegative. Each CDR3 is given with its conserved first and last residue. D genes are given only for firm matches. The size entry is marked missing in some rows and otherwise reads once, few, many or a size class.

clone_size	v_call	j_call	d_call	cdr3_nt	cdr3_aa
-	TRBV5-4	TRBJ1-3	-	TGTGCCAGCAGCATCAGTTCTGGAAACACCATATATTTT	CASSISSGNTIYF
-	TRBV18	TRBJ2-3	TRBD1	TGTGCCAGCTCACCCGGGACAGGGGGCGGCACAGATACGCAGTATTTT	CASSPGTGGGTDTQYF
-	TRBV20-1	TRBJ2-1	-	TGCAGTGCGAGCCGGACTCATGAGCAGTTCTTC	CSASRTHEQFF
-	TRBV11-2	TRBJ2-7	-	TGTGCCAGCAGCTTAGGGACTACGCACTACGAGCAGTACTTC	CASSLGTTHYEQYF
few	TRBV20-1	TRBJ2-1	-	TGCAGTGCTAGGAGGGATGAGCAGTTCTTC	CSARRDEQFF
few	TRBV9	TRBJ2-3	TRBD2	TGTGCCAGCAGCGCTAGCGGGAGGGGAACAGATACGCAGTATTTT	CASSASGRGTDTQYF
-	TRBV30	TRBJ1-6	TRBD1	TGTGCCTGGAGCGCCCTGGGACAGGGGAATTCACCCCTCCACTTT	CAWSALGQGNSPLHF
-	TRBV27	TRBJ1-4	TRBD1	TGTGCCAGCAGTCGGACAGGGGTTGTCAAACTGTTTTTT	CASSRTGVVKLFF
once	TRBV11-2	TRBJ2-7	TRBD1	TGTGCCAGCAGCGAAGGACAGGTGACCTACGAGCAGTACTTC	CASSEGQVTYEQYF
-	TRBV7-3	TRBJ1-2	-	TGTGCCAGCAGCTTAGGGGAGGGGTCTAACTATGGCTACACCTTC	CASSLGEGSNYGYTF
-	TRBV7-9	TRBJ2-1	TRBD2	TGTGCCAGCAGCTTATTGTGGGCGGGAGGGCCTCGGGCATACAATGAGCAGTTCTTC	CASSLLWAGGPRAYNEQFF
-	TRBV6-1	TRBJ1-2	-	TGTGCCAGCAGTGAAGGTCTTTCGGGGGACGGCTACACCTTC	CASSEGLSGDGYTF
-	TRBV19	TRBJ2-7	-	TGTGCCAGTAGTACCGCCGGGGGAACCTACGAGCAGTACTTC	CASSTAGGTYEQYF
-	TRBV2	TRBJ1-1	TRBD1	TGTGCCAGCGCCCCCAGGGGGCCCACTGAAGCTTTCTTT	CASAPRGPTEAFF
once	TRBV9	TRBJ1-5	-	TGTGCCAGCAGCAGGGACTCTTATAGCAATCAGCCCCAGCATTTT	CASSRDSYSNQPQHF
-	TRBV14	TRBJ2-3	-	TGTGCCAGCAGCCACAGAGGGGGGGGCACAGATACGCAGTATTTT	CASSHRGGGTDTQYF
-	TRBV11-3	TRBJ2-5	TRBD1	TGTGCCAGCAGCCGGACAGGACAAGAGACCCAGTACTTC	CASSRTGQETQYF
-	TRBV28	TRBJ1-2	-	TGTGCCAGCAGTTTAGACAGAGTATATGGCTACACCTTC	CASSLDRVYGYTF
-	TRBV11-2	TRBJ2-5	-	TGTGCCAGCAGGAAATGGGGCACGGAGACCCAGTACTTC	CASRKWGTETQYF
few	TRBV7-9	TRBJ1-2	-	TGTGCCAGCAGCTCGACATCCTATAACTATGGCTACACCTTC	CASSSTSYNYGYTF
-	TRBV19	TRBJ2-1	TRBD2	TGTGCCAGTAGTACACACGCCGGGACTAGCGGGAGGGATGAGCAGTTCTTC	CASSTHAGTSGRDEQFF
-	TRBV2	TRBJ1-3	TRBD1	TGTGCCAGCAGGCCGGGACAGGGTACAACGGACACCATATATTTT	CASRPGQGTTDTIYF
few	TRBV28	TRBJ1-2	-	TGTGCCAGCAGTTTAGGGGGGGCCCTAAACTATGGCTACACCTTC	CASSLGGALNYGYTF
-	TRBV2	TRBJ1-5	TRBD1	TGTGCCAGCAGTAGACAGGGTCCTAATCAGCCCCAGCATTTT	CASSRQGPNQPQHF
-	TRBV19	TRBJ2-7	-	TGTGCCAGTAGTCGACAGGTTAGCTCCTACGAGCAGTACTTC	CASSRQVSSYEQYF
few	TRBV28	TRBJ2-7	TRBD1	TGTGCCAGCAGGGTGGGGACAGGGGGCTCCGAGCAGTACTTC	CASRVGTGGSEQYF
-	TRBV5-1	TRBJ2-5	TRBD1	TGCGCCAGCAGACGGACAGGGGGCGAAGAGACCCAGTACTTC	CASRRTGGEETQYF
few	TRBV19	TRBJ2-1	TRBD2	TGTGCCAGTAAAATGCGCGGGAGAGGGAATGAGCAGTTCTTC	CASKMRGRGNEQFF
-	TRBV5-1	TRBJ2-3	TRBD2	TGCGCCAGCAGCTTGGGAGCGGGAGCCACAGATACGCAGTATTTT	CASSLGAGATDTQYF
-	TRBV19	TRBJ1-5	-	TGTGCCAGTAGGGACCTCGGCAGGGGTAGCAATCAGCCCCAGCATTTT	CASRDLGRGSNQPQHF
once	TRBV5-1	TRBJ2-3	TRBD2	TGCGCCATCTTAACGACTAGCGGGAGCACAGATACGCAGTATTTT	CAILTTSGSTDTQYF
-	TRBV2	TRBJ2-1	TRBD2	TGTGCCAGCAGGCCTAGCGGGTTCACCTACAATGAGCAGTTCTTC	CASRPSGFTYNEQFF
-	TRBV4-2	TRBJ2-3	-	TGTGCCAGCAGCCAAATGGAGGGAAGAACAGATACGCAGTATTTT	CASSQMEGRTDTQYF
-	TRBV7-9	TRBJ2-1	TRBD1	TGTGCCAGCAGCTTAGCAGGGGGCCCAACCTACAATGAGCAGTTCTTC	CASSLAGGPTYNEQFF
-	TRBV6-6	TRBJ1-2	-	TGTGCCAGCAGCATCGTCCCAAGGGGCGACTATGGCTACACCTTC	CASSIVPRGDYGYTF
-	TRBV28	TRBJ2-3	TRBD2	TGTGCCAGCTATGGGACTAGCGGGAGAGATACGCAGTATTTT	CASYGTSGRDTQYF
-	TRBV28	TRBJ1-4	-	TGTGCCAGCAGTTCGAGGGTTCGGGGAAAACTGTTTTTT	CASSSRVRGKLFF
once	TRBV18	TRBJ2-7	-	TGTGCCAGCTCACCAGCGACCCAACAGGGCGAGCAGTACTTC	CASSPATQQGEQYF
once	TRBV18	TRBJ2-1	-	TGTGCCAGCTCACCGGAAGCCTGGACAGCCTACTTCTACAATGAGCAGTTCTTC	CASSPEAWTAYFYNEQFF
-	TRBV5-1	TRBJ1-1	TRBD1	TGCGCCAGCAGCTTGGGACAGGGGGCCACTGAAGCTTTCTTT	CASSLGQGATEAFF
-	TRBV27	TRBJ2-7	-	TGTGCCAGCAGTGATATAGAGAAGCCCTACGAGCAGTACTTC	CASSDIEKPYEQYF
few	TRBV4-1	TRBJ2-3	TRBD2	TGCGCCAGCAGCCAAATCGGGCTAGCGGGGGGCACAGATACGCAGTATTTT	CASSQIGLAGGTDTQYF
-	TRBV28	TRBJ2-2	TRBD1	TGTGCCAGCAGCCCACGGGACAGGGAGAACACCGGGGAGCTGTTTTTT	CASSPRDRENTGELFF
-	TRBV10-3	TRBJ2-3	TRBD2	TGTGCCATCAGTGAGAAGGTTGTCCTGTCTAGCGGCCGCACAGATACGCAGTATTTT	CAISEKVVLSSGRTDTQYF
-	TRBV21-1	TRBJ2-3	-	TGTGCCAGCAGCATGAAACGACTAGCTAGGGATACGCAGTATTTT	CASSMKRLARDTQYF
-	TRBV23-1	TRBJ1-2	TRBD1	TGCGCCAGCAGGCCCAGGGGGCGGAACGGCGGCTACACCTTC	CASRPRGRNGGYTF
-	TRBV5-1	TRBJ2-2	TRBD2	TGCGCCAGCAGCTTCAGCGGGAGGATCGACACCGGGGAGCTGTTTTTT	CASSFSGRIDTGELFF
-	TRBV10-2	TRBJ1-1	TRBD1	TGCGCCAGCAGTGATTTATTCACGACCGGGACAGGGGGCTGGTTCACTGAAGCTTTCTTT	CASSDLFTTGTGGWFTEAFF
-	TRBV18	TRBJ1-2	-	TGTGCCAGCTCACCGGAGGCTTACTATGGCTACACCTTC	CASSPEAYYGYTF
-	TRBV19	TRBJ2-3	-	TGTGCCAGTAGTATCCCAGGGACGCAGTATTTT	CASSIPGTQYF
few	TRBV28	TRBJ1-5	-	TGTGCCAGCAGTTTAATCCGGGTATTGCAGCCCCAGCATTTT	CASSLIRVLQPQHF
few	TRBV7-9	TRBJ1-3	-	TGTGCCAGCAGCTTTCCAGGCTCAGGAAACACCATATATTTT	CASSFPGSGNTIYF
-	TRBV10-3	TRBJ2-4	TRBD2	TGTGCCATCAGTGAGCCCCCCGGTCGGGAGGAGGCCAAAAACATTCAGTACTTC	CAISEPPGREEAKNIQYF
-	TRBV5-1	TRBJ2-7	-	TGCGCCAGCAGCTTGGTGGCTAAATCAACAGGATCAATCTCCTACGAGCAGTACTTC	CASSLVAKSTGSISYEQYF
-	TRBV27	TRBJ2-5	TRBD2	TGTGCCAGCAGTCCCGCGGGGGTGAAGACCCAGTACTTC	CASSPAGVKTQYF
-	TRBV11-2	TRBJ1-1	TRBD1	TGTGCCAGCAGCCTACAGCCCGACAGGGTGGATCAGGGAGCTTTCTTT	CASSLQPDRVDQGAFF